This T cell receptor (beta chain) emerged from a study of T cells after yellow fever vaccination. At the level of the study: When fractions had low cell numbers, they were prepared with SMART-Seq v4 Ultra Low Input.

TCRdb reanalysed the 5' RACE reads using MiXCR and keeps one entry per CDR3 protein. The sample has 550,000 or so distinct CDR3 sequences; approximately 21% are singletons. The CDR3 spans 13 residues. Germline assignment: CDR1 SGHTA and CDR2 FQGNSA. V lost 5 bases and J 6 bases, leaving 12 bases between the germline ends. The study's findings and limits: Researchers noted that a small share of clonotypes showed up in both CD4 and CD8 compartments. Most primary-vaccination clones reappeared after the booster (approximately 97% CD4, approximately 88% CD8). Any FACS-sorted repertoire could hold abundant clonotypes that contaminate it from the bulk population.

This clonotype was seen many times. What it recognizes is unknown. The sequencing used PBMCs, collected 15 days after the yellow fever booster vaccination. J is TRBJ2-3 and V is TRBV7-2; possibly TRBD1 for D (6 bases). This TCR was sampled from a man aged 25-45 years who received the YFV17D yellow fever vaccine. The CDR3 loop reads CASSPQTGDTQYF. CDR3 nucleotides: TGTGCCAGCAGCCCTCAAACAGGGGATACGCAGTATTTT. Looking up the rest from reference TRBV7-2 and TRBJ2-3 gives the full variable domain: GAGVSQSPSNKVTEKGKDVELRCDPISGHTALYWYRQSLGQGLEFLIYFQGNSAPDKSGLPSDRFSAERTGGSVSTLTIQRTQQEDSAVYLCASSPQTGDTQYFGPGTRLTVL.